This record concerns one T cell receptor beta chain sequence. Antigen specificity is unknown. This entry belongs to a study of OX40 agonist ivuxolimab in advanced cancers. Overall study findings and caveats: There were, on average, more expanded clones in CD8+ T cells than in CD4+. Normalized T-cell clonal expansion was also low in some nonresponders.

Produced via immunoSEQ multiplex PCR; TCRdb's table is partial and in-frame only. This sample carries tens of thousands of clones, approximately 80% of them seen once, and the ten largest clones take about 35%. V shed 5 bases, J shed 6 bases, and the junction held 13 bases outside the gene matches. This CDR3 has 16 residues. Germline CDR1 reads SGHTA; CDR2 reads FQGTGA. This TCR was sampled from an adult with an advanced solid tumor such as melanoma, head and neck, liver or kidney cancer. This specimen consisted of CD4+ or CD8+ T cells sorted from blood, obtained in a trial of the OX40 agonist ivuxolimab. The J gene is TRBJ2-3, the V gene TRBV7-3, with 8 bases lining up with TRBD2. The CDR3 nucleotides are TGTGCCAGCAGCGGCTTTGGTAGCGGGGAAGGGGATACGCAGTATTTT. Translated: CASSGFGSGEGDTQYF.